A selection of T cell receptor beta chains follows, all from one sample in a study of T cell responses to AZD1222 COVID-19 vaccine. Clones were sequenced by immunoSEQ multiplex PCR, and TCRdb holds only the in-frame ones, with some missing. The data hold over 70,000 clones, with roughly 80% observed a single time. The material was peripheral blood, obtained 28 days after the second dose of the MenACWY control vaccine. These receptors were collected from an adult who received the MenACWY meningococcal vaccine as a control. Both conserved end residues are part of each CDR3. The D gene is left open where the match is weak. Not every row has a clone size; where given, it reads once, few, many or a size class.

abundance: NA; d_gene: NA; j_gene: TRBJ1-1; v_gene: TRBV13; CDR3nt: TGTGCCAGCAGCCTAGTACAGGGAAACACTGAAGCTTTCTTT; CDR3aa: CASSLVQGNTEAFF
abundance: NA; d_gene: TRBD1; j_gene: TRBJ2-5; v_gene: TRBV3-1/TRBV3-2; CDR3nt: TGTGCCAGCAGCGGGGACAGGTTCCAAGAGACCCAGTACTTC; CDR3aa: CASSGDRFQETQYF
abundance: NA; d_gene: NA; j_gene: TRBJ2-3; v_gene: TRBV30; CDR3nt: TGTGCCTGGAGTGGACCCGGAGGGCGTGCTGGAGATACGCAGTATTTT; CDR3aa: CAWSGPGGRAGDTQYF
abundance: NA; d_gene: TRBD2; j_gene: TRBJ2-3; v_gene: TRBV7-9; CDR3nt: TGTGCCAGCAGCCCTTTAGCGGGCGTCACAGATACGCAGTATTTT; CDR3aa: CASSPLAGVTDTQYF
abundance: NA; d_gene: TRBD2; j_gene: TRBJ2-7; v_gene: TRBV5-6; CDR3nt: TGTGCCAGCAGCCGGACTAGAAAAGCTTACGAGCAGTACTTC; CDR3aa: CASSRTRKAYEQYF
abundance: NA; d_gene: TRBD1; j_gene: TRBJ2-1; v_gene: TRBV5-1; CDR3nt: TGCGCCAGCAGTTACAGATCCTCCCAGGGGACAGGGGTAGGATCCCAGCAGTTCTTC; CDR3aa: CASSYRSSQGTGVGSQQFF
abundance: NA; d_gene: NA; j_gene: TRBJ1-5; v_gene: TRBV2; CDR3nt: TGTGCCAGCAGTGATGGGGAGGCGACAAGGAATCAGCCCCAGCATTTT; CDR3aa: CASSDGEATRNQPQHF
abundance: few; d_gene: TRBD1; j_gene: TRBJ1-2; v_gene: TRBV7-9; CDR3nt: TGTGCCAGCAGCGTACAGGGGTGGGACGGCTACACCTTC; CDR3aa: CASSVQGWDGYTF
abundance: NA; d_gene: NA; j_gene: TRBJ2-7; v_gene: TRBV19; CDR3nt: TGTGCCAGTAGTATCGCTTCACGCAACGAGCAGTACTTC; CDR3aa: CASSIASRNEQYF
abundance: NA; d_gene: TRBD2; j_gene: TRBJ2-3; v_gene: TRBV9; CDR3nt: TGTGCCAGCAGTGGAGGACTAGCGGGGTTGCATACGCAGTATTTT; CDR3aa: CASSGGLAGLHTQYF
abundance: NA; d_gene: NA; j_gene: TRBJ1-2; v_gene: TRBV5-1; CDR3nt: TGCGCCAGGAAAATGAGTCCTCCAGACTATGGCTACACCTTC; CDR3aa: CARKMSPPDYGYTF
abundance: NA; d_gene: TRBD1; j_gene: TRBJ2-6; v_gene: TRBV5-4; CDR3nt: TGTGCCAGCAGCTCTAAGGTCGGGACAGCTGGGGCCAACGTCCTGACTTTC; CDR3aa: CASSSKVGTAGANVLTF
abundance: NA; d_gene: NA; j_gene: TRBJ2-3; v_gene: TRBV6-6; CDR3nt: TGTGCCAGCAGTTACGCACCTACTAGCACAGATACGCAGTATTTT; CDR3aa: CASSYAPTSTDTQYF
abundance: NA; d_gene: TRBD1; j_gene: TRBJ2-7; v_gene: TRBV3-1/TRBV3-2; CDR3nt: TGTGCCAGCAGCCAAGTGGGACAGGGAAGAGCCTACGAGCAGTACTTC; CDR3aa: CASSQVGQGRAYEQYF
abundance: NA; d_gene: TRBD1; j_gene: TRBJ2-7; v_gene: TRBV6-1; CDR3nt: TGTGCCAGCAGTGAAGTTTGGACAGGGGTCTTCTCCTACGAGCAGTACTTC; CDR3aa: CASSEVWTGVFSYEQYF
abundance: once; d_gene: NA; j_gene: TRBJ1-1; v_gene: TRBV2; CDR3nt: TGTGCCAGCAGGGGTTCCGTCACAAACACTGAAGCTTTCTTT; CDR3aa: CASRGSVTNTEAFF
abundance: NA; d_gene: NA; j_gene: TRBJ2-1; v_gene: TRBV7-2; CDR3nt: TGTGCCAGCAGCGGGGGAGGGGGCCTTAATAATGAGCAGTTCTTC; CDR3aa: CASSGGGGLNNEQFF
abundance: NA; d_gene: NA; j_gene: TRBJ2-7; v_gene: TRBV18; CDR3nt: TGTGCCAGCTCACCACTGGACAGCCCCTACGAGCAGTACTTC; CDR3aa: CASSPLDSPYEQYF
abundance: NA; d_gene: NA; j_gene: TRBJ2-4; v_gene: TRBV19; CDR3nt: TGTGCCAGTAGTATTCCGGGACTCGTAGGGAAAAACATTCAGTACTTC; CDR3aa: CASSIPGLVGKNIQYF
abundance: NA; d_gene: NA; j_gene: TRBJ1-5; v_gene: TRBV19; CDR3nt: TGTGCCAGTAGTCCCCGGGGCAGCAATCAGCCCCAGCATTTT; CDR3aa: CASSPRGSNQPQHF
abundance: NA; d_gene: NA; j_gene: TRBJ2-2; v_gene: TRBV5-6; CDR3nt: TGTGCCAGCAGCTTGCAGGGGCTAGCGGCCAACACCGGGGAGCTGTTTTTT; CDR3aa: CASSLQGLAANTGELFF
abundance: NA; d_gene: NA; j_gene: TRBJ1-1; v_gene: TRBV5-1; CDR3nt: TGCGCCAGCTCCGGCGGGGGACGGCGGAACACTGAAGCTTTCTTT; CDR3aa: CASSGGGRRNTEAFF
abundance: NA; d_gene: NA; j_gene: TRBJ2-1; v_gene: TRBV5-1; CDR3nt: TGCGCCAGCAGGGGACTTAACAATGAGCAGTTCTTC; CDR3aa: CASRGLNNEQFF
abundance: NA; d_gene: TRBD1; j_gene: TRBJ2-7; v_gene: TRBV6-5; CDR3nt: TGTGCCAGCAGTCCTACAGGGGACTACGAGCAGTACTTC; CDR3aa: CASSPTGDYEQYF
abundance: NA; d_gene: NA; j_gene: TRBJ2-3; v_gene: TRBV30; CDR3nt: TGTGCCTCCACGGGGGCCAGGGTGGGTACTACGCAGTATTTT; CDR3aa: CASTGARVGTTQYF